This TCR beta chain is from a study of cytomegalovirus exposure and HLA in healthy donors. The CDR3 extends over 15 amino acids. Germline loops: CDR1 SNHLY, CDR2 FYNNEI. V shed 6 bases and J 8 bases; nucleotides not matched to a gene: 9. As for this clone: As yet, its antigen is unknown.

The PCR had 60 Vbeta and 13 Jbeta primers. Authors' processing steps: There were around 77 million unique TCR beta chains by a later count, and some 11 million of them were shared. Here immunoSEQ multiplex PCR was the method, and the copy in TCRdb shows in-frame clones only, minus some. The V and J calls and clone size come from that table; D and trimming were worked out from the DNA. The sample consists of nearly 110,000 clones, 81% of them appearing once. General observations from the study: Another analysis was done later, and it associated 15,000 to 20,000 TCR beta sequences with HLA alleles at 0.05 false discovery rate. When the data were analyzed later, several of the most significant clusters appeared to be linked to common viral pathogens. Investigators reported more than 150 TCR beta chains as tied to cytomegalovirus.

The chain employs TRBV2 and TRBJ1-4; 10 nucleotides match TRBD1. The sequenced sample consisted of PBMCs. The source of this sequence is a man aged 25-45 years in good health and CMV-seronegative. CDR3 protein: CASRLDRGIGEKLFF. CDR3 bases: TGTGCCAGCAGGCTGGACAGGGGGATTGGAGAAAAACTGTTTTTT.